This T cell receptor (beta chain) was sequenced for a study of cytomegalovirus exposure and HLA in healthy donors. Comments on this clone: Antigen unknown.

PCR employed 60 Vbeta and 13 Jbeta primers. The assay was immunoSEQ multiplex PCR, and TCRdb's table has in-frame clones only and misses some. This table has more than 150,000 clones, 79% appearing once. V lost 1 base and J lost 5; bases outside the gene matches: 8. The germline V gene encodes CDR1 MGHRA and CDR2 YSYEKL. The CDR3 is 17 residues long. Findings and caveats of the study: In a later analysis, TCR beta V- and J-gene trimming showed a link to a missense DCLRE1C variant.

This chain joins TRBV4-1 and TRBJ2-1; 10 nucleotides match TRBD1. The receptor comes from a girl aged 5-17 years in good health and CMV-seropositive. Source material: PBMCs. CDR3: CASSQARGQGHDNEQFF. DNA for the CDR3: TGCGCCAGCAGCCAAGCTAGGGGACAGGGGCACGACAATGAGCAGTTCTTC.